The rows below give T cell receptor beta chains drawn from one sample of a study of long-term antiretroviral therapy in people with HIV. TCRdb's copy holds only in-frame clones and misses some; the assay was immunoSEQ multiplex PCR. The table has 20,000 to 25,000 clones, 85% to 95% seen once. Sequencing was performed on unsorted PBMCs, taken 7.6 years after starting antiretroviral therapy. Receptors originate from a woman aged 40 to 50 with HIV. Each CDR3 is given with its conserved first and last residue.

>TRBV18|TRBJ2-1
CASSPQPGQGGGQYNEQFF
>TRBV19|TRBJ1-6
CASSVGTVEGNLSPLHF
>TRBV19|TRBJ1-5
CASSWGPDNQPQHF
>TRBV7-2|TRBJ1-2
CASSSSQGVDYGYTF
>TRBV5-1|TRBJ2-2
CASSLASKFVGTSGGIANTGELFF
>TRBV9|TRBJ1-3
CASSPNPGNTIYF
>TRBV7-9|TRBJ2-4
CATTGAKNIQYF
>TRBV4-3|TRBJ1-2
CASSQDHGTNSYGYTF
>TRBV5-5|TRBJ2-7
CASSPGGGPYEQYF
>TRBV2|TRBJ2-1
CASRPGSSYNEQFF
>TRBV18|TRBJ1-1
CASSPWWVGRYEAFF
>TRBV9|TRBJ2-1
CASSVRNTENEQFF
>TRBV7-8|TRBJ1-1
CASSLATGRTEAFF
>TRBV30|TRBJ1-6
CALTRGDRYSPLHF
>TRBV5-6|TRBJ2-2
CASSRETGADTGELFF
>TRBV5-1|TRBJ2-6
CASSLGGRLEISGANVLTF
>TRBV4-3|TRBJ1-4
CASSQGAATNEKLFF
>TRBV19|TRBJ1-2
CASRVTGTGNYGYTF
>TRBV14|TRBJ2-2
CASSHWDTGELFF
>TRBV28|TRBJ2-7
CASSLYTGGVGSYEQYF
>TRBV10-3|TRBJ2-3
CAISDFVGTDTQYF
>TRBV5-4|TRBJ2-1
CASSSGTGPSYNEQFF
>TRBV6-5|TRBJ1-1
CATNPRGLNTEAFF
>TRBV10-3|TRBJ2-1
CATRTGGRTSYNEQFF
>TRBV5-1|TRBJ1-5
CASSTGQDSNQPQHF
>TRBV27|TRBJ1-1
CASSLTRNTEAFF
>TRBV10-1|TRBJ2-1
CASMRRGSNEQFF
>TRBV13|TRBJ1-2
CASSSSGGGYGYTF
>TRBV19|TRBJ1-2
CASSMQGRGYGYTF
>TRBV6-5|TRBJ1-2
CASSYRRLANYGYTF
>TRBV18|TRBJ2-7
CASSPVTWGGEVDEQYF
>TRBV6-5|TRBJ1-1
CASSYSGRGTEAFF
>TRBV7-9|TRBJ1-2
CASSPGFNYGYTF
>TRBV4-2|TRBJ1-4
CASSQVELGLRNEKLFF
>TRBV4-3|TRBJ2-5
CASSPPGGPETQYF
>TRBV5-4|TRBJ2-7
CASTMDVAGPYEQYF
>TRBV7-9|TRBJ1-4
CASSSRQGREKLFF
>TRBV6-6|TRBJ1-1
CASLDWMNTEAFF
>TRBV6-5|TRBJ2-7
CATKQGDVAYEQYF
>TRBV5-4|TRBJ1-4
CASSRAGTREKLFF
>TRBV5-5|TRBJ1-4
CASSSDRDHDSNEKLFF
>TRBV10-3|TRBJ1-1
CAISEGRGARDMNTEAFF
>TRBV7-8|TRBJ2-5
CASSLDGLAGLQETQYF
>TRBV5-6|TRBJ1-2
CASTPAGTTGYGYTF
>TRBV19|TRBJ2-1
CASSLGSGGPYNEQFF
>TRBV30|TRBJ1-2
CAWSRQGAPNYGYTF